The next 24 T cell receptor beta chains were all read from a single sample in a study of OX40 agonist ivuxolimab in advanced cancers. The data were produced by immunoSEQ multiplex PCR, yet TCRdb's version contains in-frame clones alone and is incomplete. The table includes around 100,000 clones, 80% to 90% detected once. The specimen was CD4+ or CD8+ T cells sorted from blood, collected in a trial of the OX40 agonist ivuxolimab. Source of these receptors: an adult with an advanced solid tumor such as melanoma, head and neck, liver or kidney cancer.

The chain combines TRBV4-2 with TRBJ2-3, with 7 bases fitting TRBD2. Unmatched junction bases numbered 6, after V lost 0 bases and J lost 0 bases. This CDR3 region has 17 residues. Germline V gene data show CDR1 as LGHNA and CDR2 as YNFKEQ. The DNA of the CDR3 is TGTGCCAGCAGCCAAGAGCCGCAGCGGGGTAGCACAGATACGCAGTATTTT. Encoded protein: CASSQEPQRGSTDTQYF.

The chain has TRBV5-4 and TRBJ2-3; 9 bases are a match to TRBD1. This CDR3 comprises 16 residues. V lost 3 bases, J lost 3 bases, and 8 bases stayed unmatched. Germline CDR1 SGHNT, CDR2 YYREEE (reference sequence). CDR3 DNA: TGTGCCAGCAGCTCTAAGCCGGGACAGGGAACAGATACGCAGTATTTT. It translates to CASSSKPGQGTDTQYF.

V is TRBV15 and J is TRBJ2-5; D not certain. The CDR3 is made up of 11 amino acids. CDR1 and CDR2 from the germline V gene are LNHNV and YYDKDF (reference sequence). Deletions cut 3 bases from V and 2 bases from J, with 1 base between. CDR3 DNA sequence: TGTGCCACCAGCAGTCAAGAGACCCAGTACTTC. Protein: CATSSQETQYF.

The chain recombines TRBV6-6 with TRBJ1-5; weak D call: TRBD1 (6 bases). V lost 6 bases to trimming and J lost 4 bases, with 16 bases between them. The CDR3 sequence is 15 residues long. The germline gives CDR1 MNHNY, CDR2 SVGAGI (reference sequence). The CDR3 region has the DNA TGTGCCAGCAGAAACGGGCCCAGGGGTAATCAGCCCCAGCATTTT. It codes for CASRNGPRGNQPQHF.

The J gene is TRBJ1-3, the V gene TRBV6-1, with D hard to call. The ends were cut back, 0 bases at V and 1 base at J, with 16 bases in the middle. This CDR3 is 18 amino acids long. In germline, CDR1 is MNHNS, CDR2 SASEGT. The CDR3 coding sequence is TGTGCCAGCAGTGAAGCAGGGCCCCCTCGACGATCTGGAAACACCATATATTTT. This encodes CASSEAGPPRRSGNTIYF.

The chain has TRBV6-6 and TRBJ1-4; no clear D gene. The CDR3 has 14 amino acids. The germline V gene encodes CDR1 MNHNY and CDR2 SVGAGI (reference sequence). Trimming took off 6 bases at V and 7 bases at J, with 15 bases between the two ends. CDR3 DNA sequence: TGTGCCAGCAGGGAACGGAGGACGGCTGAAAAACTGTTTTTT. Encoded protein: CASRERRTAEKLFF.

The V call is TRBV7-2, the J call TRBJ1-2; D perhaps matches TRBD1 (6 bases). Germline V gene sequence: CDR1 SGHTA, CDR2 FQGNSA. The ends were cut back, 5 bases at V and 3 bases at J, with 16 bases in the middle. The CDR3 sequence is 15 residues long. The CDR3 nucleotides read TGTGCCAGCAGCCCCCGAGGACAGAACCACTATGGCTACACCTTC. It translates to CASSPRGQNHYGYTF.

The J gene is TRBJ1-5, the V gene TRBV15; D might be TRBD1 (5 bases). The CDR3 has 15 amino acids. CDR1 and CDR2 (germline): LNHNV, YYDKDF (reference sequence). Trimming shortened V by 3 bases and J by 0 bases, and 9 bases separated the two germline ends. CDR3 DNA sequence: TGTGCCACCAGCAGTTCGGGACTTAGCAATCAGCCCCAGCATTTT. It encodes CATSSSGLSNQPQHF.

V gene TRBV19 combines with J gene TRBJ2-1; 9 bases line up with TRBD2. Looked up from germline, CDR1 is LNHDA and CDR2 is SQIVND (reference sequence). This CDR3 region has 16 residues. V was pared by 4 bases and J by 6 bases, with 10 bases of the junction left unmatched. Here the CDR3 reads CASSTPGTSPSNEQFF. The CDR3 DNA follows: TGTGCCAGTAGTACCCCGGGGACTAGCCCGAGCAATGAGCAGTTCTTC.

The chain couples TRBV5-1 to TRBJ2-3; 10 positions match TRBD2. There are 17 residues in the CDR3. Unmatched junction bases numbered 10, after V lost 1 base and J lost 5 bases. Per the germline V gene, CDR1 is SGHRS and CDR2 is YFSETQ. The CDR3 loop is CASSLFSSGSTRDTQYF. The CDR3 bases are TGCGCCAGCAGCTTGTTTTCTAGCGGGAGTACACGAGATACGCAGTATTTT.

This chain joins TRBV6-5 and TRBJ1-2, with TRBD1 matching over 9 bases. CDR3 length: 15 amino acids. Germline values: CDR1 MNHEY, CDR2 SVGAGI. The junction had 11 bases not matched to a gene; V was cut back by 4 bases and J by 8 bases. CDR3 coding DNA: TGTGCCAGCAGTTCTCGAACACAGGGGGCGCGGGGCTACACCTTC. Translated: CASSSRTQGARGYTF.

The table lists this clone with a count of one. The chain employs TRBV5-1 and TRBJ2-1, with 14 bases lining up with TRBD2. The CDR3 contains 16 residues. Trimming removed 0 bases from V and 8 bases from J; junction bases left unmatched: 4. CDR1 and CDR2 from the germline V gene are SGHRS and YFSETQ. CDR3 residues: CASSLEGTSGSDEQFF. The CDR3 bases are TGCGCCAGCAGCTTGGAAGGGACTAGCGGGAGTGATGAGCAGTTCTTC.

CDR3: CASRRTVVNYGYTF. The CDR3 DNA reads as TGTGCCAGCAGAAGGACTGTCGTTAACTATGGCTACACCTTC. The chain has TRBV2 and TRBJ1-2; D not certain. This CDR3 contains 14 residues. V was cut by 6 bases and J by 1 base, with 12 bases left in between. Germline values: CDR1 SNHLY, CDR2 FYNNEI.

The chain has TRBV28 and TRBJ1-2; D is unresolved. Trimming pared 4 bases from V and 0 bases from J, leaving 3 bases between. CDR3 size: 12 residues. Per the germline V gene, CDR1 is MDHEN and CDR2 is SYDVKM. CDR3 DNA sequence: TGTGCCAGCAGTTCCTCTAACTATGGCTACACCTTC. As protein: CASSSSNYGYTF.

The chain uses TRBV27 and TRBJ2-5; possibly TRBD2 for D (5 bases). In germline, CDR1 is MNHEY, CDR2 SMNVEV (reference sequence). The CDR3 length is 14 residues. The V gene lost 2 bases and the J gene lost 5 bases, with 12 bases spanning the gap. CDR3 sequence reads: CASSLGSRGETQYF. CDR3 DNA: TGTGCCAGCAGTTTAGGCTCCCGCGGGGAGACCCAGTACTTC.

CDR3 nucleotides: TGTGCCAGCAGCCACCGGGACAGGGTTGTGGAGCAGTACTTC. Translating gives CASSHRDRVVEQYF. This sequence joins TRBV7-9 and TRBJ2-7, with 9 bases that match TRBD1. J was trimmed by 7 bases and V by 5 bases; bases with no gene match: 9. The CDR3 is 14 residues long. The V gene's germline CDR1 is SEHNR and CDR2 FQNEAQ (reference sequence).

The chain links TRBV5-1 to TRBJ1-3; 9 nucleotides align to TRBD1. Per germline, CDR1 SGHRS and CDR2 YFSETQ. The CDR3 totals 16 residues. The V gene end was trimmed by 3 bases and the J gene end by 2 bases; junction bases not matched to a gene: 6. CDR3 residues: CASSSAGQGTGNTIYF. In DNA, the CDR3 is TGCGCCAGCAGCTCCGCGGGACAGGGTACTGGAAACACCATATATTTT.

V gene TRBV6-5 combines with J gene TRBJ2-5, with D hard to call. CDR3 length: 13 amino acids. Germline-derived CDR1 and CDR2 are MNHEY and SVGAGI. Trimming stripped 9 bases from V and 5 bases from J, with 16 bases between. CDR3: CASRDLSRETQYF. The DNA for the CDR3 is TGTGCCAGTAGGGATCTATCACGGGAGACCCAGTACTTC.

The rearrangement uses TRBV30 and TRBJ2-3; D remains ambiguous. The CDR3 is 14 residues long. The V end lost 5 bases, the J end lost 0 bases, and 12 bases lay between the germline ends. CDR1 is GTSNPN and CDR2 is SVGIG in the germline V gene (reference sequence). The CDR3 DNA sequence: TGTGCCTGGTCGCTAGGTCGAAGCACAGATACGCAGTATTTT. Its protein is CAWSLGRSTDTQYF.

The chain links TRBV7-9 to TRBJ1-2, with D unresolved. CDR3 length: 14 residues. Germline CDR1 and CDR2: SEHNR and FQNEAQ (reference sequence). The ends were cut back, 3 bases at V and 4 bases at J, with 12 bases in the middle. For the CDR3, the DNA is TGTGCCAGCAGCTTGGACCAGTCTAGCTATGGCTACACCTTC. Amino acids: CASSLDQSSYGYTF.

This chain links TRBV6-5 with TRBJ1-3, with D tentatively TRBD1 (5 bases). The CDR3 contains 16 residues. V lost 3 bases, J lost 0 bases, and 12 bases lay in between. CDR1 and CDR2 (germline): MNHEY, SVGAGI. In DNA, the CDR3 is TGTGCCAGCAGTTATGGGACGGGAAGCTCTGGAAACACCATATATTTT. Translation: CASSYGTGSSGNTIYF.

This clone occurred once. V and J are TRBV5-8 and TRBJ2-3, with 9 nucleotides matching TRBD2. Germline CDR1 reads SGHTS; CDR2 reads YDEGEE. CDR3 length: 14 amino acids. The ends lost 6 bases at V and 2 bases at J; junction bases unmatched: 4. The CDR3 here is CASTLAGVTDTQYF. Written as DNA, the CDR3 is TGTGCCAGCACCTTAGCGGGAGTCACAGATACGCAGTATTTT.

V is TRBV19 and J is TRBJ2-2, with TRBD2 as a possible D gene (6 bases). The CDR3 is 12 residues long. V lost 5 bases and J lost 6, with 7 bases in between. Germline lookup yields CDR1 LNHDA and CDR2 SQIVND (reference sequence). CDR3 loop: CASSWGAGELFF. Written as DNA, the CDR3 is TGTGCCAGTAGTTGGGGGGCCGGGGAGCTGTTTTTT.

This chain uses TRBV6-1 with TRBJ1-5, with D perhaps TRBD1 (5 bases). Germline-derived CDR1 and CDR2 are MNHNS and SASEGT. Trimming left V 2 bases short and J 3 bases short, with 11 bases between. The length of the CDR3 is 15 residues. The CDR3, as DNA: TGTGCCAGCAGTGAATTTCGGACAATCAATCAGCCCCAGCATTTT. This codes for CASSEFRTINQPQHF.